The subject of this entry is one T cell receptor beta chain. These data are taken from a study of T cell changes during pregnancy in multiple sclerosis. Using immunoSEQ multiplex PCR, the repertoire was profiled, and TCRdb retains in-frame clones only, with some absent. The repertoire holds 40,000 or so clones, with about nine tenths as singletons. CDR1 is LGHNA and CDR2 is YSLEER in the germline V gene. This CDR3 has 16 amino acids. V lost 0 bases to trimming and J lost 3 bases; unmatched junction nucleotides: 7. The specimen comprised CD8+ T cells from peripheral blood mononuclear cells, sampled in the second trimester of pregnancy. The chain recombines TRBV4-3 with TRBJ2-7, with 8 positions matching TRBD1. The source is a female donor with multiple sclerosis, enrolled in a pregnancy study. CDR3: CASSQDYGTGLYEQYF. For the CDR3, the DNA is TGCGCCAGCAGCCAAGATTATGGGACAGGTCTCTACGAGCAGTACTTC.